Shown below are 25 T cell receptor beta chains from a single sample sequenced in a study of OX40 agonist ivuxolimab in advanced cancers. TCRdb keeps only in-frame clones here, not all; method: immunoSEQ multiplex PCR. Of 90,000 or so clones listed, 80% to 90% are singletons. The starting material was CD4+ or CD8+ T cells sorted from blood, obtained in a trial of the OX40 agonist ivuxolimab. Source of these receptors: an adult with an advanced solid tumor such as melanoma, head and neck, liver or kidney cancer.

The genes are TRBV6-1 and TRBJ2-7; TRBD2 might be the D (6 bases). The CDR3 length is 12 residues. V was shortened by 6 bases and J by 7 bases, with 13 bases between the two germline ends. The germline V gene encodes CDR1 MNHNS and CDR2 SASEGT. The CDR3 is CASREGRNEQYF. The CDR3 DNA is TGTGCCAGCAGGGAGGGACGTAATGAGCAGTACTTC.

The chain uses TRBV27 and TRBJ1-5; the D is unclear. Deletions cut 2 bases from V and 5 bases from J, with 13 bases between. CDR1 is MNHEY and CDR2 is SMNVEV in the germline V gene (reference sequence). CDR3 length: 15 amino acids. The CDR3 protein is CASSLKWGLHQPQHF. CDR3 DNA sequence: TGTGCCAGCAGTTTAAAGTGGGGTTTGCATCAGCCCCAGCATTTT.

CDR3 in DNA: TGTGCCAGCAGTAGCGGTGGGACAGGGGGTAATGAGCAGTTCTTC. It is translated as CASSSGGTGGNEQFF. The chain is built from TRBV25-1 and TRBJ2-1, with TRBD1 identical over 11 bases. CDR3 length: 15 amino acids. Germline V gene lookup returns CDR1 MGHDK and CDR2 SYGVNS. V lost 5 bases to trimming and J lost 7 bases; unmatched junction nucleotides: 7.

The genes are TRBV6-6 and TRBJ1-5; 7 nucleotides agree with TRBD1. The CDR3 sequence is 15 residues long. Germline loops: CDR1 MNHNY, CDR2 SVGAGI (reference sequence). The trim removed 5 bases at V and 0 bases at J, leaving 4 bases unmatched. CDR3 residues: CASSPDRVSNQPQHF. The DNA of the CDR3 is TGTGCCAGCAGTCCCGACAGGGTTAGCAATCAGCCCCAGCATTTT.

The V gene is TRBV14, the J gene TRBJ2-3; 8 nucleotides agree with TRBD1. Unmatched junction bases numbered 12, after V lost 2 bases and J lost 5 bases. This CDR3 is built from 17 residues. CDR1 is SGHDN, CDR2 FVKESK, per germline. As DNA, the CDR3 is TGTGCCAGCAGCCAAAGGATCTCTACAGGGGGAGAAGATACGCAGTATTTT. Residues: CASSQRISTGGEDTQYF.

The rearrangement uses TRBV7-9 and TRBJ2-3, with 10 bases fitting TRBD1. CDR3 length equals 15 residues. Germline loops: CDR1 SEHNR, CDR2 FQNEAQ (reference sequence). Trimming cost V 6 bases and J 1 base; bases outside gene matches: 4. CDR3 region: CASRRQGAGTDTQYF. The DNA of the CDR3 is TGTGCCAGCAGAAGACAGGGGGCCGGCACAGATACGCAGTATTTT.

The gene calls are TRBV7-2 and TRBJ2-7; D is unclear. In germline, CDR1 is SGHTA, CDR2 FQGNSA. The V end was cut by 1 base, the J end by 2 bases, with 9 bases between. The CDR3 loop spans 14 amino acids. The CDR3 coding sequence is TGTGCCAGCAGCTTAGATCGAGTAGCCTACGAGCAGTACTTC. Translating gives CASSLDRVAYEQYF.

This chain uses TRBV4-1 with TRBJ2-2; D call uncertain. This CDR3 has 18 residues. Between the trimmed V and J ends, which lost 0 bases and 0 bases, there was a span of 14 bases. CDR1 and CDR2 (germline): MGHRA, YSYEKL. CDR3 coding DNA: TGCGCCAGCAGCCAAGAAGTTGTTGTGGGGACGAACACCGGGGAGCTGTTTTTT. Encoded protein: CASSQEVVVGTNTGELFF.

The rearrangement joins TRBV7-9 to TRBJ1-4, with D hard to call. The CDR3 consists of 15 residues. V lost 0 bases, J lost 6 bases, and 11 bases lay in between. The germline CDR1 and CDR2 sequences are SEHNR and FQNEAQ (reference sequence). CDR3 region: CASSLASTRHEKLFF. CDR3 coding DNA: TGTGCCAGCAGCTTAGCGTCAACCCGTCATGAAAAACTGTTTTTT.

The chain uses TRBV7-2 and TRBJ2-2, with 8 bases matching TRBD2. This CDR3 has 17 amino acids. CDR1 is SGHTA and CDR2 is FQGNSA in the germline V gene. V trimming: 0 bases; J trimming: 2 bases; junction bases outside the gene matches: 5. The CDR3 protein is CASSLAGAGGNTGELFF. CDR3 in DNA: TGTGCCAGCAGCTTAGCGGGGGCGGGAGGCAACACCGGGGAGCTGTTTTTT.

This chain joins TRBV7-3 and TRBJ1-6; 7 positions agree with TRBD1. CDR3 length: 16 residues. Germline CDR1 and CDR2: SGHTA and FQGTGA. V trimming: 5 bases; J trimming: 4 bases; junction bases outside the gene matches: 8. CDR3 DNA sequence: TGTGCCAGCAGCATTTCCGGGACAGCGTATAATTCACCCCTCCACTTT. It codes for CASSISGTAYNSPLHF.

The V gene is TRBV6-5, the J gene TRBJ2-3; D is ambiguous. V shed 0 bases and J shed 5 bases, with 9 bases lying between them. The CDR3 is 14 residues long. Germline V gene sequence: CDR1 MNHEY, CDR2 SVGAGI. In nucleotides, the CDR3 is TGTGCCAGCAGTTACTCCCGTGGTGGAGATACGCAGTATTTT. Translated: CASSYSRGGDTQYF.

The rearrangement joins TRBV6-1 to TRBJ1-1, with 8 bases matching TRBD1. V was pared by 6 bases and J by 6 bases, with 3 bases of the junction left unmatched. The germline gives CDR1 MNHNS, CDR2 SASEGT. The CDR3 consists of 12 residues. As DNA, the CDR3 is TGTGCCAGCAGCGCGACAGGGGCTGAAGCTTTCTTT. This gives the protein CASSATGAEAFF.

The genes are TRBV19 and TRBJ2-3, with TRBD2 matching over 9 bases. Germline loops: CDR1 LNHDA, CDR2 SQIVND (reference sequence). CDR3 length equals 15 residues. V shed 7 bases, J shed 1 base, and the junction held 6 bases outside the gene matches. CDR3: CASTKSGRRTDTQYF. The CDR3, as DNA: TGTGCCAGTACTAAGAGCGGGAGGCGCACAGATACGCAGTATTTT. Drawing the rest from reference TRBV19 and TRBJ2-3, the complete variable domain is DGGITQSPKYLFRKEGQNVTLSCEQNLNHDAMYWYRQDPGQGLRLIYYSQIVNDFQKGDIAEGYSVSREKKESFPLTVTSAQKNPTAFYLCASTKSGRRTDTQYFGPGTRLTVL.

The chain recombines TRBV6-4 with TRBJ1-1; no firm D call. V was clipped by 0 bases and J by 1 base, with 3 bases between them. The CDR3 spans 13 residues. Germline lookup yields CDR1 MRHNA and CDR2 SNTAGT. The CDR3 bases are TGTGCCAGCAGTGACTCACCGAACACTGAAGCTTTCTTT. Translating gives CASSDSPNTEAFF.

This chain joins TRBV6-5 and TRBJ2-3, with D perhaps given as TRBD1 or TRBD2 (6 bases each). The CDR3 runs 16 residues. Trimming stripped 3 bases from V and 5 bases from J, with 18 bases between. Looked up from germline, CDR1 is MNHEY and CDR2 is SVGAGI. CDR3 sequence reads: CASSYRGVGGGDTQYF. For the CDR3, the DNA is TGTGCCAGCAGTTATCGGGGAGTCGGGGGCGGAGATACGCAGTATTTT.

V usage is TRBV7-2 and J usage is TRBJ2-3; 9 bases align to TRBD2. The junction had 10 bases not matched to a gene; V was cut back by 9 bases and J by 3 bases. Germline-derived CDR1 and CDR2 are SGHTA and FQGNSA. The CDR3 loop spans 15 amino acids. The CDR3 protein is CASKIAGVGTDTQYF. CDR3 in DNA: TGTGCCAGTAAAATAGCGGGAGTGGGAACAGATACGCAGTATTTT.

This chain joins TRBV6-5 and TRBJ1-2, with D unresolved. The CDR3 extends over 14 amino acids. V was pared by 0 bases and J by 11 bases, with 16 bases between. Germline-derived CDR1 and CDR2 are MNHEY and SVGAGI. The CDR3 DNA follows: TGTGCCAGCAGTTACTCGAATTGGGAGGTGCGTTACACCTTC. It translates to CASSYSNWEVRYTF.

V usage is TRBV18 and J usage is TRBJ1-2, with D uncertain. Deletions cut 3 bases from V and 8 bases from J, with 16 bases between. CDR3 length: 14 amino acids. Germline loops: CDR1 KGHSH, CDR2 LQKENI. The CDR3 sequence is CASSPRREPEGYTF. CDR3 bases: TGTGCCAGCTCACCGCGGAGGGAGCCGGAGGGCTACACCTTC.

This clone occurred once. The chain joins TRBV18 to TRBJ1-3; TRBD1 agrees at 8 bases. The CDR3 contains 16 residues. V lost 6 bases to trimming and J lost 0 bases; unmatched junction nucleotides: 7. Per the germline V gene, CDR1 is KGHSH and CDR2 is LQKENI. CDR3 in amino acids: CASSQGQGYSGNTIYF. Here the CDR3 DNA reads TGTGCCAGCTCGCAAGGACAGGGCTACTCTGGAAACACCATATATTTT.

This chain connects TRBV19 to TRBJ1-1; D may be TRBD1 (5 bases). Trimming took off 1 base at V and 7 bases at J, with 19 bases between the two ends. Germline V gene sequence: CDR1 LNHDA, CDR2 SQIVND (reference sequence). The CDR3 extends over 16 amino acids. In DNA form, the CDR3 reads TGTGCCAGTAGTATAGCATTGAGACAGTCTAACGGTGAAGCTTTCTTT. Its translation is CASSIALRQSNGEAFF.

A single count supports this clone. V gene TRBV7-9 combines with J gene TRBJ1-4; the D gene is possibly TRBD1 (5 bases). CDR3 length equals 13 residues. Trimming took 1 base from V and 8 from J, leaving 8 bases between them. Per the germline V gene, CDR1 is SEHNR and CDR2 is FQNEAQ (reference sequence). The CDR3, as DNA: TGTGCCAGCAGCTTAGGGGGACCGGAAAAACTGTTTTTT. This encodes CASSLGGPEKLFF. Full variable domain (outside the CDR3, taken from reference TRBV7-9 and TRBJ1-4): DTGVSQNPRHKITKRGQNVTFRCDPISEHNRLYWYRQTLGQGPEFLTYFQNEAQLEKSRLLSDRFSAERPKGSFSTLEIQRTEQGDSAMYLCASSLGGPEKLFFGSGTQLSVL.

The V call is TRBV25-1, the J call TRBJ1-2, with a possible D match to TRBD1 (6 bases). With 2 bases removed from V and 1 base from J, the gap between germline ends came to 20 bases. The CDR3 extends over 18 amino acids. Germline V gene sequence: CDR1 MGHDK, CDR2 SYGVNS. The CDR3 sequence: CASSEPGHTIGGNYGYTF. CDR3 sequence (DNA): TGTGCCAGCAGTGAACCGGGACACACTATTGGGGGTAACTATGGCTACACCTTC.

This clone turned up a few times. The chain is built from TRBV7-9 and TRBJ1-1; 7 bases line up with TRBD1. Germline loops: CDR1 SEHNR, CDR2 FQNEAQ (reference sequence). CDR3 size: 14 residues. Losses at the gene ends were 2 bases for V and 2 bases for J; bases not matched to a gene: 2. The CDR3 region is CASSLNRGNTEAFF. As DNA, the CDR3 is TGTGCCAGCAGCTTAAACAGGGGAAACACTGAAGCTTTCTTT.

The chain joins TRBV10-1 to TRBJ2-5; TRBD1 aligns across 9 bases. The length of the CDR3 is 16 residues. Germline V CDR1 and CDR2: WNHNN, SYGVQD (reference sequence). Unmatched junction bases numbered 4, after V lost 0 bases and J lost 2 bases. As DNA, the CDR3 is TGCGCCAGCAGTGAGTCGGGGACAGGGAAACAAGAGACCCAGTACTTC. Protein sequence: CASSESGTGKQETQYF.